These 28 T cell receptor beta chains were all obtained from the same sample, sequenced in a study of response to subunit inactivated influenza vaccine. Each CDR3 protein is one row after TCRdb ran MiXCR on the RT-PCR reads. The data contain roughly 500,000 distinct CDR3 sequences, approximately 15% of them singletons. Sequences were derived from CD4+ T cells sorted from PBMCs, sampled less than 30 months after vaccination. The origin of the receptors is a man aged 50 to 69 who received an inactivated influenza vaccine.

This clonotype occurred a few times. The V and J genes are TRBV21-1 and TRBJ1-1; the tabulated D call, TRBD1, remains unverified against the DNA. TRBV21-1 is a known pseudogene. CDR3 size: 12 residues. CDR3 nucleotides: TGTGCCAGCAGCAACGGGACGATTGGAGCTTTCTTT. Its protein is CASSNGTIGAFF.

At least ten counts were recorded for this clonotype. This rearrangement joins TRBV29-1 to TRBJ2-1, with a tentative D call TRBD2 (6 bases). V lost 4 bases and J lost 0, with 19 bases in between. The germline V gene has CDR1 SQVTM and CDR2 ANQGSEA. The CDR3 runs to 17 residues. CDR3 nucleotide sequence: TGCAGCGTTGTGGGGGACTGGATGACAAGCTCCTACAATGAGCAGTTCTTC. It codes for CSVVGDWMTSSYNEQFF.

The chain carries TRBV28 and TRBJ2-5; TRBD2 aligns across 10 bases. In germline, CDR1 is MDHEN, CDR2 SYDVKM. The ends lost 6 bases at V and 2 bases at J; junction bases unmatched: 6. This CDR3 region has 15 residues. The CDR3 sequence: CASSRAGGPQETQYF. Here the CDR3 DNA reads TGTGCCAGCAGCCGAGCGGGAGGGCCGCAAGAGACCCAGTACTTC.

This clonotype occurred a few times. The chain links TRBV28 to TRBJ1-2, with D maybe TRBD1 (6 bases). Trimming took off 3 bases at V and 8 bases at J, with 31 bases between the two ends. From germline, CDR1 is MDHEN and CDR2 SYDVKM. This CDR3 spans 19 amino acids. Here the CDR3 reads CASSFLYFGTREVRGGYTF. The CDR3 region has the DNA TGTGCCAGCAGTTTTCTTTATTTTGGGACACGCGAGGTCCGTGGAGGCTACACCTTC.

This clonotype has only a few counts. The V call is TRBV4-1, the J call TRBJ2-3; possible D gene TRBD1, 5 bases. There are 16 residues in the CDR3. Per the germline V gene, CDR1 is MGHRA and CDR2 is YSYEKL. The V and J ends lost 0 bases and 7 bases respectively, with 17 bases between them. The CDR3 nucleotides read TGCGCCAGCAGCCAAGATTTTAGCCAGGGTCTGCATACGCAGTATTTT. Translating it yields CASSQDFSQGLHTQYF.

The V call is TRBV4-2, the J call TRBJ1-2, with D perhaps matching TRBD1 (6 bases). Germline CDR1 is LGHNA and CDR2 is YNFKEQ. The CDR3 is made up of 13 amino acids. V dropped 1 base and J dropped 4 bases, with 7 bases sitting between them. CDR3 residues: CASSQGQVYGYTF. DNA of the CDR3: TGTGCCAGCAGCCAAGGACAGGTCTATGGCTACACCTTC.

The chain recombines TRBV20-1 with TRBJ2-7; 9 nucleotides agree with TRBD1. The germline V gene has CDR1 DFQATT and CDR2 SNEGSKA (reference sequence). This CDR3 has 14 residues. The ends lost 4 bases at V and 6 bases at J; junction bases unmatched: 10. The CDR3: CSAKNRDRAGEQYF. CDR3 DNA sequence: TGCAGTGCTAAGAACCGGGACAGGGCTGGCGAGCAGTACTTC.

The chain is built from TRBV4-3 and TRBJ1-1, with D unclear. Germline assignment: CDR1 LGHNA and CDR2 YSLEER. V was pared by 4 bases and J by 3 bases, with 12 bases between. CDR3 size: 14 residues. CDR3 sequence: CASSRNGRDTEAFF. In nucleotides, the CDR3 is TGCGCCAGCAGCCGGAACGGACGGGACACTGAAGCTTTCTTT.

This clonotype was picked up many times. CDR3 protein: CASSRSRVMSNQPQHF. The CDR3 DNA is TGTGCCAGCAGCCGTAGCCGAGTTATGAGCAATCAGCCCCAGCATTTT. The rearrangement links TRBV7-8 to TRBJ1-5; D not resolved. The V gene's germline CDR1 is SGHVS and CDR2 FQNEAQ. CDR3 size: 16 residues. The germline V and J ends were trimmed by 5 bases and 1 base, with 15 bases remaining between them.

This clonotype was counted only a few times. The J gene is TRBJ2-5, the V gene TRBV19; D remains ambiguous. CDR1 and CDR2 (germline): LNHDA, SQIVND (reference sequence). The CDR3 is 15 amino acids. V was clipped by 0 bases and J by 8 bases, with 16 bases between them. CDR3 bases: TGTGCCAGTAGTATAGATCTCCGAGCTGGGGTAACCCAGTACTTC. It is translated as CASSIDLRAGVTQYF.

The chain joins TRBV28 to TRBJ1-1; no firm D call. Germline V gene data show CDR1 as MDHEN and CDR2 as SYDVKM. The CDR3 sequence is 13 residues long. V lost 2 bases to trimming and J lost 4 bases, with 8 bases between them. The CDR3 loop reads CASSLGRLTEAFF. The CDR3 DNA reads TGTGCCAGCAGTTTAGGCCGGCTCACTGAAGCTTTCTTT.

J is TRBJ1-5 and V is TRBV10-3, with D possibly being TRBD1 (5 bases). Trimming took off 0 bases at V and 4 bases at J, with 10 bases between the two ends. The germline gives CDR1 ENHRY, CDR2 SYGVKD. The CDR3 totals 15 residues. CDR3 protein: CAISESTAGNQPQHF. CDR3 nucleotide sequence: TGTGCCATCAGTGAGTCGACGGCAGGGAATCAGCCCCAGCATTTT.

This clonotype was observed a handful of times. The chain recombines TRBV5-1 with TRBJ2-7, with TRBD2 identical over 14 bases. CDR1 and CDR2 (germline): SGHRS, YFSETQ. V trimming: 0 bases; J trimming: 0 bases; junction bases outside the gene matches: 2. CDR3 length equals 17 residues. The CDR3 spells CASSLGGTSGSSYEQYF. The CDR3, as DNA: TGCGCCAGCAGCTTGGGGGGGACTAGCGGGAGCTCCTACGAGCAGTACTTC.

This clonotype was observed a handful of times. J is TRBJ1-5 and V is TRBV12-3 or TRBV12-4; unclear D gene. The CDR3 totals 13 residues. With 2 bases removed from V and 4 bases from J, the gap between germline ends came to 6 bases. CDR3 sequence reads: CASSLMENQPQHF. The CDR3 bases are TGTGCCAGCAGTTTAATGGAGAATCAGCCCCAGCATTTT.

This chain links TRBV3-1 with TRBJ1-5; TRBD1 agrees at 11 bases. The germline V gene encodes CDR1 LGHDT and CDR2 YNNKEL (reference sequence). This CDR3 contains 16 residues. After removal of 2 bases from V and 4 bases from J, the junction contained 4 bases not matched to a gene. For the CDR3, the DNA is TGTGCCAGCAGCCAATCCGGGACAGGGGGGAATCAGCCCCAGCATTTT. It codes for CASSQSGTGGNQPQHF.

The rearrangement joins TRBV6-2 or TRBV6-3 to TRBJ2-1; D ambiguous. The CDR3 sequence is 14 residues long. The V gene lost 0 bases and the J gene lost 9 bases, with 12 bases spanning the gap. The germline V gene has CDR1 MNHEY and CDR2 SVGEGT. In DNA form, the CDR3 reads TGTGCCAGCAGTTACTCGACCTTTTTTAGTGAGCAGTTCTTC. It specifies CASSYSTFFSEQFF.

The chain combines TRBV6-2 or TRBV6-3 with TRBJ2-6; D gene uncertain. The CDR3 has 13 residues. Germline V gene data show CDR1 as MNHEY and CDR2 as SVGEGT. Trimming removed 10 bases at V and 1 base at J, with 8 bases between. CDR3 DNA: TGTGCCATCCGTCGTTCTGGGGCCAACGTCCTGACTTTC. This encodes CAIRRSGANVLTF.

This clonotype appeared a few times. The genes are TRBV12-3 or TRBV12-4 and TRBJ2-4; D remains unclear. CDR3 length equals 17 residues. V was clipped by 4 bases and J by 1 base, with 17 bases between them. CDR3 loop: CASSSGGSGRAKNIQYF. The CDR3 DNA sequence: TGTGCCAGCAGTTCTGGCGGCTCGGGCAGGGCCAAAAACATTCAGTACTTC.

The rearrangement joins TRBV5-1 to TRBJ2-7; D may be TRBD1 (7 bases). Trimming removed 4 bases from V and 2 bases from J, with 16 bases in between. The CDR3 extends over 15 amino acids. CDR1 and CDR2 from the germline V gene are SGHRS and YFSETQ. CDR3 residues: CASSLGGTDTYEQYF. The CDR3, as DNA: TGCGCCAGCAGCCTTGGGGGGACAGATACCTACGAGCAGTACTTC.

The rearrangement uses TRBV20-1 and TRBJ1-1; D ambiguous. This CDR3 is built from 12 residues. CDR1 is DFQATT and CDR2 is SNEGSKA in the germline V gene (reference sequence). V was trimmed by 0 bases and J by 7 bases, leaving 9 bases between them. CDR3 DNA: TGCAGTGCTAGAGATGGAGGCATTGAAGCTTTCTTT. Translating gives CSARDGGIEAFF.

This clonotype came up a few times. The chain joins TRBV5-1 to TRBJ2-4; 9 nucleotides match TRBD1. CDR3 size: 15 residues. Unmatched junction bases numbered 9, after V lost 4 bases and J lost 7 bases. Per germline, CDR1 SGHRS and CDR2 YFSETQ. The CDR3 nucleotides are TGCGCCAGCAGCCCTGGGGGACAGGGTGTTAACATTCAGTACTTC. Residues: CASSPGGQGVNIQYF.

V is TRBV5-1 and J is TRBJ2-3, with D maybe TRBD2 (7 bases). Trimming took off 4 bases at V and 0 bases at J, with 15 bases between the two ends. This CDR3 contains 16 residues. Germline CDR1 is SGHRS and CDR2 is YFSETQ. The CDR3 DNA sequence: TGCGCCAGCAGCGCCGGGGGCGGGAGAAGCACAGATACGCAGTATTTT. Translated: CASSAGGGRSTDTQYF.

This clonotype has ten or more counts. This sequence joins TRBV7-2 and TRBJ2-3; possibly TRBD1 for D (7 bases). The CDR3 runs to 14 residues. Trimming stripped 6 bases from V and 5 bases from J, with 15 bases between. The germline V gene encodes CDR1 SGHTA and CDR2 FQGNSA. CDR3 sequence (DNA): TGTGCCAGCAGGGGACTGACAGGGAAAGATACGCAGTATTTT. Its protein is CASRGLTGKDTQYF. The variable domain in full, completed from reference TRBV7-2 and TRBJ2-3, reads GAGVSQSPSNKVTEKGKDVELRCDPISGHTALYWYRQSLGQGLEFLIYFQGNSAPDKSGLPSDRFSAERTGGSVSTLTIQRTQQEDSAVYLCASRGLTGKDTQYFGPGTRLTVL.

This clonotype was observed a few times. V usage is TRBV7-9 and J usage is TRBJ2-1, with TRBD2 matching over 10 bases. CDR3 length: 16 amino acids. With 1 base clipped from V and 8 bases from J, the junction kept 8 bases outside the gene matches. The germline gives CDR1 SEHNR, CDR2 FQNEAQ (reference sequence). In DNA form, the CDR3 reads TGTGCCAGCAGCTTAGGGGTAGCGGGGGGTTGGGATGAGCAGTTCTTC. This sequence encodes CASSLGVAGGWDEQFF.

The table lists this clonotype with a few counts. V and J are TRBV14 and TRBJ2-5, with 9 bases lining up with TRBD1. Germline V lookup: CDR1 SGHDN, CDR2 FVKESK. The CDR3 sequence is 14 residues long. V trimming: 3 bases; J trimming: 5 bases; junction bases outside the gene matches: 4. The CDR3 DNA follows: TGTGCCAGCAGCCATACAGGGGGCCTGGAGACCCAGTACTTC. This sequence encodes CASSHTGGLETQYF.

The V call is TRBV29-1, the J call TRBJ2-3; D perhaps matches TRBD1 (6 bases). The V end lost 8 bases, the J end lost 4 bases, and 16 bases lay between the germline ends. This CDR3 spans 13 amino acids. Germline V lookup: CDR1 SQVTM, CDR2 ANQGSEA. The chain's CDR3 is CSTPHGGSDTQYF. The CDR3 DNA reads TGCAGCACGCCTCATGGGGGCTCAGATACGCAGTATTTT.

The chain recombines TRBV7-9 with TRBJ2-3, with 8 bases identical to TRBD1. CDR1 is SEHNR, CDR2 FQNEAQ, per germline (reference sequence). Germline trimming cut 5 bases from V and 2 bases from J; bases unmatched to any gene: 6. The CDR3 has 15 amino acids. The CDR3 region has the DNA TGTGCCAGCAGCGGTCGACAGGGGAACACAGATACGCAGTATTTT. It encodes CASSGRQGNTDTQYF.

The chain recombines TRBV6-2 or TRBV6-3 with TRBJ2-1, with 7 bases fitting TRBD2. The CDR3 sequence is 17 residues long. The trim removed 6 bases at V and 0 bases at J, leaving 11 bases unmatched. Germline CDR1 reads MNHEY; CDR2 reads SVGEGT. CDR3 loop: CASRPTGTTSSYNEQFF. The CDR3, as DNA: TGTGCCAGCAGACCAACCGGGACTACAAGCTCCTACAATGAGCAGTTCTTC.